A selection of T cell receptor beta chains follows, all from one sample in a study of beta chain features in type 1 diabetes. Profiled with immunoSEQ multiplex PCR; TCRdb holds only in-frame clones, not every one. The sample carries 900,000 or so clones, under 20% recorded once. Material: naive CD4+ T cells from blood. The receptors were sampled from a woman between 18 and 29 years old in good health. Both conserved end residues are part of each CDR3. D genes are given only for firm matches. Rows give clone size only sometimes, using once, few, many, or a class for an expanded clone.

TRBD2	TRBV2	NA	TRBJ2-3	CASSETSGSNTQYF	TGTGCCAGCAGTGAGACTAGCGGGAGTAATACGCAGTATTTT
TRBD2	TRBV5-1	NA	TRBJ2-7	CASSFSGLVYEQYF	TGCGCCAGCAGCTTTTCGGGACTAGTCTACGAGCAGTACTTC
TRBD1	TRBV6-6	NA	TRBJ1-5	CVSSWDQGAQPQHF	TGTGTCAGCAGTTGGGACCAGGGGGCTCAGCCCCAGCATTTT
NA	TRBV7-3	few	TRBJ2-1	CASSFFGNYNEQFF	TGTGCCAGCAGCTTTTTTGGGAACTACAATGAGCAGTTCTTC
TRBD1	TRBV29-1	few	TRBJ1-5	CSVGDRGLQPQHF	TGCAGCGTTGGGGACAGGGGTCTTCAGCCCCAGCATTTT
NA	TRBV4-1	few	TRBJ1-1	CASSQAPAGRNTEAFF	TGCGCCAGCAGCCAAGCCCCCGCCGGGAGGAACACTGAAGCTTTCTTT
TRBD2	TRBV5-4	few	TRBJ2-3	CASSFPGGTGADTQYF	TGTGCCAGCAGCTTCCCCGGGGGGACGGGAGCAGATACGCAGTATTTT
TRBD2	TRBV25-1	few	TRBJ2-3	CASSVSGRATDTQYF	TGTGCCAGCAGTGTTAGCGGGAGGGCCACAGATACGCAGTATTTT
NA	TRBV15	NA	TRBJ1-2	CATSRDLSVGYTF	TGTGCCACCAGCAGAGATCTGTCGGTTGGCTACACCTTC
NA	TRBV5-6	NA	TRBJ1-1	CASSYRVGMSTEAFF	TGTGCCAGCAGCTATAGGGTGGGAATGAGCACTGAAGCTTTCTTT
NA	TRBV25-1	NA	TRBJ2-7	CASSAAYEQYF	TGTGCCAGCAGTGCGGCCTACGAGCAGTACTTC
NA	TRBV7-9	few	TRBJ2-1	CASSLVTGPHNEQFF	TGTGCCAGCAGCTTAGTAACAGGGCCTCACAATGAGCAGTTCTTC
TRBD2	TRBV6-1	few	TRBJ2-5	CASSALAGGFGETQYF	TGTGCCAGCAGTGCACTAGCGGGAGGTTTCGGGGAGACCCAGTACTTC
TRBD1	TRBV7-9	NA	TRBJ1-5	CASSYGQGWYQPQHF	TGTGCCAGCAGCTACGGACAGGGTTGGTATCAGCCCCAGCATTTT
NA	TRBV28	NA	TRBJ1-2	CASSKFPRDRIVNYGYTF	TGTGCCAGCAGTAAGTTCCCCAGGGATCGCATTGTTAACTATGGCTACACCTTC
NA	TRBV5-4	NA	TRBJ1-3	CASSTGNSGNTIYF	TGTGCCAGCAGTACAGGGAACTCTGGAAACACCATATATTTT